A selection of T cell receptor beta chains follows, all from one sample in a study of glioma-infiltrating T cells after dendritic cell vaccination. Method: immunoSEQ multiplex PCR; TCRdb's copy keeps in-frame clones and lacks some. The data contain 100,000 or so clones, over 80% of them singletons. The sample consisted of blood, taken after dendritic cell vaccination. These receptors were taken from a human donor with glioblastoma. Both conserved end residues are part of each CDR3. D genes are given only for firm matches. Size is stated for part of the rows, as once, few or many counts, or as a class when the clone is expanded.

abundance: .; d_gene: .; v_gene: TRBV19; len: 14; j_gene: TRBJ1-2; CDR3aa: CASSIVGGNYGYTF; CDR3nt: TGTGCCAGTAGTATTGTCGGGGGTAACTATGGCTACACCTTC
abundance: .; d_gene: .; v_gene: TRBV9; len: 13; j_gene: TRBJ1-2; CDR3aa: CASSARGLAGYTF; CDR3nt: TGTGCCAGCAGCGCCAGGGGCCTCGCCGGCTACACCTTC
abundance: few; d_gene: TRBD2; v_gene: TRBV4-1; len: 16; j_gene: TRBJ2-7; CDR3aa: CASSQVKTSGLYEQYF; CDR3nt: TGCGCCAGCAGCCAAGTTAAGACTAGCGGCCTCTACGAGCAGTACTTC
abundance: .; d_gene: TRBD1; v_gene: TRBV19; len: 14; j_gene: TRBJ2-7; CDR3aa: CASSSPGQGYEQYF; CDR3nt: TGTGCCAGTAGTTCTCCGGGACAGGGTTACGAGCAGTACTTC
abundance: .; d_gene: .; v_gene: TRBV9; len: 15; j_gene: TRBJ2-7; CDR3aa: CASSHRVVWTYEQYF; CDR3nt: TGTGCCAGCAGCCACCGGGTGGTCTGGACCTACGAGCAGTACTTC
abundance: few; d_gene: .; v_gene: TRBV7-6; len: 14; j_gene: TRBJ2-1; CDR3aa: CASGGRGPNNEQFF; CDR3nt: TGTGCCAGCGGAGGGCGAGGGCCGAACAATGAGCAGTTCTTC
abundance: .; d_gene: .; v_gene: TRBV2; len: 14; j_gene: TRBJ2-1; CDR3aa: CASSPPNGVNEQFF; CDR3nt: TGTGCCAGCAGTCCCCCGAACGGGGTTAATGAGCAGTTCTTC
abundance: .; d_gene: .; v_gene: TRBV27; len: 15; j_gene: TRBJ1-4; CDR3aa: CASSLGWAGNEKLFF; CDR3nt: TGTGCCAGCAGTTTAGGGTGGGCAGGGAATGAAAAACTGTTTTTT
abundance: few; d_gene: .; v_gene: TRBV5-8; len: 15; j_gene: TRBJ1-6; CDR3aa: CASSFRGAGYSPLHF; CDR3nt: TGTGCCAGCAGCTTCAGGGGCGCCGGTTATTCACCCCTCCACTTT
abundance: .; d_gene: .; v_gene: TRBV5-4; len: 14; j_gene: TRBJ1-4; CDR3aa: CASSSGQNNEKLFF; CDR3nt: TGTGCCAGCAGCTCCGGACAGAATAATGAAAAACTGTTTTTT
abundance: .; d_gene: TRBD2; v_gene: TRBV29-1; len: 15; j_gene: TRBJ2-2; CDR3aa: CSVQTSGGNTGELFF; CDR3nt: TGCAGCGTTCAGACTAGCGGGGGGAACACCGGGGAGCTGTTTTTT
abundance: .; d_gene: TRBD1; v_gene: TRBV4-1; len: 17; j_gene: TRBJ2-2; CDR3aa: CASSHSQGNLGTGELFF; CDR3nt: TGCGCCAGCAGCCACTCACAGGGGAACCTTGGCACCGGGGAGCTGTTTTTT
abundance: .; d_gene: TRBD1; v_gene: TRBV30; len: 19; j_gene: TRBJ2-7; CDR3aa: CAWSLILGTGTTGSYEQYF; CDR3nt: TGTGCCTGGAGTCTAATCCTCGGGACAGGGACTACAGGCTCCTACGAGCAGTACTTC
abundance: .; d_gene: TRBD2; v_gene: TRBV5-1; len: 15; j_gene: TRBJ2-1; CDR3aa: CASSLIAGGANEQFF; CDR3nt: TGCGCCAGCAGCCTTATAGCGGGGGGTGCCAATGAGCAGTTCTTC
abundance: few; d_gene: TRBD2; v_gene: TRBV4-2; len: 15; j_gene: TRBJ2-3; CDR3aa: CASSLGGGSTDTQYF; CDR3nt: TGTGCCAGCAGCCTTGGGGGGGGGAGCACAGATACGCAGTATTTT
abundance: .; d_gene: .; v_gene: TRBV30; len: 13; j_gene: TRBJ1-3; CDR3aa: CAWSGGIGNTIYF; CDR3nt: TGTGCCTGGAGTGGGGGCATTGGAAACACCATATATTTT
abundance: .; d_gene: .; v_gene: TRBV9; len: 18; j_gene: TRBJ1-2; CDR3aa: CASSLANRPPYANYGYTF; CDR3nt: TGTGCCAGCAGCTTGGCCAACAGGCCGCCCTATGCTAACTATGGCTACACCTTC
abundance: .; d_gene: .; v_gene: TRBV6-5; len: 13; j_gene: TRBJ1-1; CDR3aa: CASCHRENTEAFF; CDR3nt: TGTGCCAGCTGCCACAGGGAAAACACTGAAGCTTTCTTT
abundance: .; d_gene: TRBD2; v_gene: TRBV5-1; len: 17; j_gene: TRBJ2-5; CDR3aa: CASSLALAGYAQETQYF; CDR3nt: TGCGCCAGCAGCTTGGCACTAGCGGGGTATGCCCAAGAGACCCAGTACTTC
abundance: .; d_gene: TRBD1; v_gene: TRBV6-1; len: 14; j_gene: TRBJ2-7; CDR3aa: CASSLTGGVREQYF; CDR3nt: TGTGCCAGCAGCCTCACAGGGGGAGTGCGGGAGCAGTACTTC
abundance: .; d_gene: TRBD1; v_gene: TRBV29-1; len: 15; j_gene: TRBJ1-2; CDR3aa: CSVELNSGTGEGYTF; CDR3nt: TGCAGCGTTGAACTGAATTCCGGGACAGGGGAAGGCTACACCTTC
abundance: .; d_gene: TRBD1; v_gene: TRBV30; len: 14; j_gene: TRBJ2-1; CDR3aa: CAWSEGQVNNEQFF; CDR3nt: TGTGCCTGGAGCGAGGGACAGGTCAACAATGAGCAGTTCTTC
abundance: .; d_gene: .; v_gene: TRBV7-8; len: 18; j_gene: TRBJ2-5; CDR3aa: CASSLVFWASEGQETQYF; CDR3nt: TGTGCCAGCAGCTTAGTCTTTTGGGCTAGCGAAGGCCAAGAGACCCAGTACTTC
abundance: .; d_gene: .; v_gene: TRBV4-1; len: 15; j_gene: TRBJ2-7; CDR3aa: CASSQGISGFYEQYF; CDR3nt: TGCGCCAGCAGCCAAGGGATCTCGGGTTTCTACGAGCAGTACTTC
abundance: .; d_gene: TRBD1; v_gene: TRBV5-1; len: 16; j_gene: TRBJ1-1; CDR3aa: CASRSGTGGGNTEAFF; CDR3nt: TGCGCCAGCAGGTCCGGGACAGGGGGAGGGAACACTGAAGCTTTCTTT
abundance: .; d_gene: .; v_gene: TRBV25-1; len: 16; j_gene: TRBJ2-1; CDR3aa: CASSEYGGGQNNEQFF; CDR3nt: TGTGCCAGCAGTGAATATGGTGGCGGTCAAAACAATGAGCAGTTCTTC
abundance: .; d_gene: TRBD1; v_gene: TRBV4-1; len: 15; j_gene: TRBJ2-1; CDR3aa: CASSQPGQGAREQFF; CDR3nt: TGCGCCAGCAGCCAGCCGGGACAGGGGGCGCGTGAGCAGTTCTTC
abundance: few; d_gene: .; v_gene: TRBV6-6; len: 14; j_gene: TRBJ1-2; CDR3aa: CASSSGTRGYGYTF; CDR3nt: TGTGCCAGCAGTTCGGGAACGCGGGGCTATGGCTACACCTTC
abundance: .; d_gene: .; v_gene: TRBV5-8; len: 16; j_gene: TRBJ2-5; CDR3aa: CASSLSSGDSQETQYF; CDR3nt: TGTGCCAGCAGCTTGTCGTCGGGGGACAGTCAAGAGACCCAGTACTTC
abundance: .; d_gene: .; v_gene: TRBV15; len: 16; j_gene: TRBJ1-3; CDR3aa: CATSREFTQARNTIYF; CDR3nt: TGTGCCACCAGCAGAGAATTTACGCAGGCCAGAAACACCATATATTTT